Listed below are T cell receptor beta chains from one sample, sequenced in a study of beta chain features in type 1 diabetes. Clones were read by immunoSEQ multiplex PCR, and TCRdb kept only the in-frame ones, dropping some. This sample has about 350,000 clones; about 20% occur once, and the top ten carry roughly 0.045%. The sequenced sample was naive CD4+ T cells from blood. The receptors derive from a woman younger than 35 in good health. The CDR3 runs from the conserved cysteine through the conserved F or W. Fields, in order: V gene, clone size, CDR3 length, J gene, D gene, CDR3 DNA, CDR3 protein. A D gene is named only where the DNA matches it firmly. Size is stated for part of the rows, as once, few or many counts, or as a class when the clone is expanded.

V gene: TRBV7-9; clone size: -; CDR3 length: 13; J gene: TRBJ2-1; D gene: -; CDR3 DNA: TGTGCCAGCAGCTTAAGTAGCGACAATGAGCAGTTCTTC; CDR3 protein: CASSLSSDNEQFF
V gene: TRBV2; clone size: -; CDR3 length: 11; J gene: TRBJ2-5; D gene: -; CDR3 DNA: TGTGCCAGTCGCAGTCAAGAGACCCAGTACTTC; CDR3 protein: CASRSQETQYF
V gene: TRBV7-8; clone size: -; CDR3 length: 14; J gene: TRBJ2-1; D gene: -; CDR3 DNA: TGTGCCAGCAGGGACCCGGGACTGCGCAATGAGCAGTTCTTC; CDR3 protein: CASRDPGLRNEQFF
V gene: TRBV19; clone size: -; CDR3 length: 15; J gene: TRBJ1-2; D gene: TRBD1; CDR3 DNA: TGTGCCAGTATCCCGGGGACAGGAGTGAACTATGGCTACACCTTC; CDR3 protein: CASIPGTGVNYGYTF
V gene: TRBV25-1; clone size: -; CDR3 length: 16; J gene: TRBJ1-2; D gene: TRBD1; CDR3 DNA: TGTGCCAGCAGCGACAGACCGGGACAGGGTATATATGGCTACACCTTC; CDR3 protein: CASSDRPGQGIYGYTF
V gene: TRBV30; clone size: few; CDR3 length: 18; J gene: TRBJ2-6; D gene: -; CDR3 DNA: TGTGCCTGGAGTGGGGCATGGATCCATTCCTCTGGGGCCAACGTCCTGACTTTC; CDR3 protein: CAWSGAWIHSSGANVLTF
V gene: TRBV11-2; clone size: -; CDR3 length: 13; J gene: TRBJ2-1; D gene: -; CDR3 DNA: TGTGCCAGCAGCTCACAGAGGAGGAATGAGCAGTTCTTC; CDR3 protein: CASSSQRRNEQFF
V gene: TRBV19; clone size: few; CDR3 length: 15; J gene: TRBJ2-3; D gene: TRBD2; CDR3 DNA: TGTGCCAGTAGTAGCGGGAGGGAGAACACAGATACGCAGTATTTT; CDR3 protein: CASSSGRENTDTQYF
V gene: TRBV7-9; clone size: -; CDR3 length: 15; J gene: TRBJ2-2; D gene: TRBD2; CDR3 DNA: TGTGCCAGCAGCCAAGCTAGCGGGCCAACCGGGGAGCTGTTTTTT; CDR3 protein: CASSQASGPTGELFF
V gene: TRBV6-5; clone size: -; CDR3 length: 12; J gene: TRBJ2-7; D gene: -; CDR3 DNA: TGTGCCAGCAAACAGGACGCCTACGAGCAGTACTTC; CDR3 protein: CASKQDAYEQYF
V gene: TRBV30; clone size: -; CDR3 length: 16; J gene: TRBJ2-1; D gene: -; CDR3 DNA: TGTGCCTGGAGTGTAGTTCAGAGGAGCTCCTACAATGAGCAGTTCTTC; CDR3 protein: CAWSVVQRSSYNEQFF
V gene: TRBV9; clone size: -; CDR3 length: 15; J gene: TRBJ2-5; D gene: -; CDR3 DNA: TGTGCCAGCAGCGTACGGGACATTTACCAAGAGACCCAGTACTTC; CDR3 protein: CASSVRDIYQETQYF
V gene: TRBV7-2; clone size: few; CDR3 length: 15; J gene: TRBJ2-3; D gene: -; CDR3 DNA: TGTGCCAGCAGCTTAGGAGCGGGCCGGGGAGATACGCAGTATTTT; CDR3 protein: CASSLGAGRGDTQYF
V gene: TRBV2; clone size: few; CDR3 length: 14; J gene: TRBJ2-3; D gene: TRBD2; CDR3 DNA: TGTGCCAGCAGCCCGGGACTAGTCACAGATACGCAGTATTTT; CDR3 protein: CASSPGLVTDTQYF
V gene: TRBV30; clone size: few; CDR3 length: 12; J gene: TRBJ2-7; D gene: TRBD1; CDR3 DNA: TGTGCCTGGAGTCGAGACAGGGGGCCGGTGTACTTC; CDR3 protein: CAWSRDRGPVYF
V gene: TRBV11-2; clone size: -; CDR3 length: 16; J gene: TRBJ2-7; D gene: -; CDR3 DNA: TGTGCCAGCAGCACCTCATTGGGGGCGGTGACCTACGAGCAGTACTTC; CDR3 protein: CASSTSLGAVTYEQYF
V gene: TRBV6-1; clone size: -; CDR3 length: 13; J gene: TRBJ2-7; D gene: -; CDR3 DNA: TGTGCCAGCAGTGAACAGGGGTCCTACGAGCAGTACTTC; CDR3 protein: CASSEQGSYEQYF
V gene: TRBV28; clone size: -; CDR3 length: 12; J gene: TRBJ2-6; D gene: -; CDR3 DNA: TGTGCCACCAATTCTGGGGCCAACGTCCTGACTTTC; CDR3 protein: CATNSGANVLTF
V gene: TRBV25-1; clone size: few; CDR3 length: 16; J gene: TRBJ1-2; D gene: TRBD1; CDR3 DNA: TGTGCCAGCAGTCCCATGGACAGGGCAGTAGGGTATGGCTACACCTTC; CDR3 protein: CASSPMDRAVGYGYTF
V gene: TRBV7-2; clone size: -; CDR3 length: 15; J gene: TRBJ2-5; D gene: TRBD1; CDR3 DNA: TGTGCCAGCGGCACCCCCGGGACAGGGGAAGAGACCCAGTACTTC; CDR3 protein: CASGTPGTGEETQYF
V gene: TRBV30; clone size: -; CDR3 length: 15; J gene: TRBJ2-5; D gene: TRBD1; CDR3 DNA: TGTGCCTGGAGTGTAAAGACAGGGGGTAAAGAGACCCAGTACTTC; CDR3 protein: CAWSVKTGGKETQYF
V gene: TRBV9; clone size: -; CDR3 length: 15; J gene: TRBJ2-3; D gene: -; CDR3 DNA: TGTGCCAGCAGCGCATCGACAGGCGGCACAGATACGCAGTATTTT; CDR3 protein: CASSASTGGTDTQYF
V gene: TRBV5-4; clone size: -; CDR3 length: 15; J gene: TRBJ2-5; D gene: TRBD2; CDR3 DNA: TGTGCCAGCAGCTTGCGTCTAGCGGGAGGGGAGACCCAGTACTTC; CDR3 protein: CASSLRLAGGETQYF
V gene: TRBV29-1; clone size: -; CDR3 length: 14; J gene: TRBJ1-1; D gene: -; CDR3 DNA: TGCAGCGTGTGGAGGGCAGGGATGAACACTGAAGCTTTCTTT; CDR3 protein: CSVWRAGMNTEAFF
V gene: TRBV6-5; clone size: -; CDR3 length: 16; J gene: TRBJ1-1; D gene: -; CDR3 DNA: TGTGCCAGCAGTTACGTGTCTGTTGGGGGCCACACTGAAGCTTTCTTT; CDR3 protein: CASSYVSVGGHTEAFF
V gene: TRBV25-1; clone size: -; CDR3 length: 15; J gene: TRBJ2-5; D gene: TRBD2; CDR3 DNA: TGTGCCAGCAGTGATTCCGGGAGGGCCGGCGAGACCCAGTACTTC; CDR3 protein: CASSDSGRAGETQYF
V gene: TRBV30; clone size: -; CDR3 length: 16; J gene: TRBJ2-3; D gene: -; CDR3 DNA: TGTGCCTGGAGTGTAGATGGTCGAACTTACACAGATACGCAGTATTTT; CDR3 protein: CAWSVDGRTYTDTQYF
V gene: TRBV7-2; clone size: -; CDR3 length: 15; J gene: TRBJ2-5; D gene: TRBD2; CDR3 DNA: TGTGCCAGCAGCTCCGCGGGGGGACTCCAAGAGACCCAGTACTTC; CDR3 protein: CASSSAGGLQETQYF
V gene: TRBV4-3; clone size: -; CDR3 length: 16; J gene: TRBJ2-7; D gene: -; CDR3 DNA: TGCGCCAGCAGCCTCCTGCCGCGGGGCAGGTTCCACGAGCAGTACTTC; CDR3 protein: CASSLLPRGRFHEQYF
V gene: TRBV6-1; clone size: -; CDR3 length: 15; J gene: TRBJ2-7; D gene: TRBD1; CDR3 DNA: TGTGCCAGCAGTGTCGAAGGGACAGGGATCGACGAGCAGTACTTC; CDR3 protein: CASSVEGTGIDEQYF
V gene: TRBV30; clone size: -; CDR3 length: 14; J gene: TRBJ2-1; D gene: -; CDR3 DNA: TGTGCCTGGAGTGCGCCGGGCTCCTACAATGAGCAGTTCTTC; CDR3 protein: CAWSAPGSYNEQFF
V gene: TRBV10-3; clone size: -; CDR3 length: 14; J gene: TRBJ2-1; D gene: TRBD2; CDR3 DNA: TGTGCCATAGGACTAGCGGGGGGTATTAATGAGCAGTTCTTC; CDR3 protein: CAIGLAGGINEQFF
V gene: TRBV7-2; clone size: few; CDR3 length: 15; J gene: TRBJ2-1; D gene: TRBD2; CDR3 DNA: TGTGCCAGCAGCTTAGGGCTAGCGGGAGTTATTGAGCAGTTCTTC; CDR3 protein: CASSLGLAGVIEQFF
V gene: TRBV14; clone size: few; CDR3 length: 16; J gene: TRBJ1-1; D gene: -; CDR3 DNA: TGTGCCAGCAGCCAGGGGGGAGGGGGGCTTCGGACTGAAGCTTTCTTT; CDR3 protein: CASSQGGGGLRTEAFF
V gene: TRBV29-1; clone size: -; CDR3 length: 13; J gene: TRBJ1-1; D gene: -; CDR3 DNA: TGCAGCGGCAGGGCCTTGACCAACACTGAAGCTTTCTTT; CDR3 protein: CSGRALTNTEAFF
V gene: TRBV5-1; clone size: -; CDR3 length: 15; J gene: TRBJ2-1; D gene: TRBD2; CDR3 DNA: TGCGCCAGCAGCTTCCTCGGTAGCGGGAACAATGAGCAGTTCTTC; CDR3 protein: CASSFLGSGNNEQFF
V gene: TRBV9; clone size: -; CDR3 length: 14; J gene: TRBJ2-7; D gene: -; CDR3 DNA: TGTGCCAGCAGCGTAGGCGGACAGAACTACGAGCAGTACTTC; CDR3 protein: CASSVGGQNYEQYF
V gene: TRBV6-5; clone size: -; CDR3 length: 16; J gene: TRBJ2-4; D gene: -; CDR3 DNA: TGTGCCAGCAGTTACTCGATGGGGGGATCGAAAAACATTCAGTACTTC; CDR3 protein: CASSYSMGGSKNIQYF
V gene: TRBV7-8; clone size: -; CDR3 length: 16; J gene: TRBJ2-1; D gene: TRBD2; CDR3 DNA: TGTGCCAGCAGCCCGGGACTAGCGCGCCCACCCAATGAGCAGTTCTTC; CDR3 protein: CASSPGLARPPNEQFF
V gene: TRBV7-2; clone size: few; CDR3 length: 14; J gene: TRBJ1-6; D gene: -; CDR3 DNA: TGTGCCAGCAGCCAAGCAGGGGTGGATTCACCCCTCCACTTT; CDR3 protein: CASSQAGVDSPLHF
V gene: TRBV7-2; clone size: few; CDR3 length: 12; J gene: TRBJ2-3; D gene: -; CDR3 DNA: TGTGCCAGCAGTTCTAGCACAGATACGCAGTATTTT; CDR3 protein: CASSSSTDTQYF
V gene: TRBV5-1; clone size: few; CDR3 length: 15; J gene: TRBJ2-7; D gene: -; CDR3 DNA: TGCGCCAGCAAACTAGACCCCAGTATAGTCTACGAGCAGTACTTC; CDR3 protein: CASKLDPSIVYEQYF
V gene: TRBV5-6; clone size: few; CDR3 length: 13; J gene: TRBJ2-5; D gene: -; CDR3 DNA: TGTGCCAGCAGCTTAGGAGGGGAAGAGACCCAGTACTTC; CDR3 protein: CASSLGGEETQYF
V gene: TRBV5-1; clone size: few; CDR3 length: 16; J gene: TRBJ2-2; D gene: -; CDR3 DNA: TGCGCCAGCAGCCCGGGTGCGGGGACGAACACCGGGGAGCTGTTTTTT; CDR3 protein: CASSPGAGTNTGELFF
V gene: TRBV30; clone size: few; CDR3 length: 10; J gene: TRBJ2-7; D gene: -; CDR3 DNA: TGTCCCCCCACTCGGGACACTAAGTACTTC; CDR3 protein: CPPTRDTKYF
V gene: TRBV4-2; clone size: few; CDR3 length: 15; J gene: TRBJ2-1; D gene: -; CDR3 DNA: TGTGCCAGCAGCCAAGATCGGAGGGGCGGGGATGAGCAGTTCTTC; CDR3 protein: CASSQDRRGGDEQFF
V gene: TRBV9; clone size: few; CDR3 length: 15; J gene: TRBJ1-2; D gene: TRBD1; CDR3 DNA: TGTGCCAGCAGCGTAGACCCTGGGACAGTAGCTGGCTACACCTTC; CDR3 protein: CASSVDPGTVAGYTF
V gene: TRBV11-2; clone size: few; CDR3 length: 12; J gene: TRBJ2-1; D gene: -; CDR3 DNA: TGTGCCAGCAGCAAGACTAGCAATGAGCAGTTCTTC; CDR3 protein: CASSKTSNEQFF
V gene: TRBV2; clone size: few; CDR3 length: 15; J gene: TRBJ2-3; D gene: TRBD2; CDR3 DNA: TGTGCCAGCAGCCAGACTAGCGGGGGAGGAGATACGCAGTATTTT; CDR3 protein: CASSQTSGGGDTQYF
V gene: TRBV28; clone size: few; CDR3 length: 16; J gene: TRBJ2-2; D gene: -; CDR3 DNA: TGTGCCAGCAGTTTAGGGGCCGCGCCGAACACCGGGGAGCTGTTTTTT; CDR3 protein: CASSLGAAPNTGELFF
V gene: TRBV4-2; clone size: -; CDR3 length: 16; J gene: TRBJ2-3; D gene: -; CDR3 DNA: TGTGCCAGCAGCCTCCCGCGCGGGGCCTCGGCAGATACGCAGTATTTT; CDR3 protein: CASSLPRGASADTQYF
V gene: TRBV18; clone size: few; CDR3 length: 15; J gene: TRBJ1-2; D gene: TRBD1; CDR3 DNA: TGTGCCAGCTCACCCCCGGACAGGGGGAAGGATGGCTACACCTTC; CDR3 protein: CASSPPDRGKDGYTF
V gene: TRBV7-2; clone size: -; CDR3 length: 16; J gene: TRBJ2-6; D gene: -; CDR3 DNA: TGTGCCAGCAGCTTCCCAGGGGGGACCGGGGCCAACGTCCTGACTTTC; CDR3 protein: CASSFPGGTGANVLTF
V gene: TRBV10-3; clone size: -; CDR3 length: 14; J gene: TRBJ2-1; D gene: -; CDR3 DNA: TGTGCCATCAGTGAGGGCCTCCGGGTCAATGAGCAGTTCTTC; CDR3 protein: CAISEGLRVNEQFF
V gene: TRBV5-5; clone size: -; CDR3 length: 15; J gene: TRBJ1-5; D gene: -; CDR3 DNA: TGTGCCAGCAGCTTCCTTGCAGGGGGCAATCAGCCCCAGCATTTT; CDR3 protein: CASSFLAGGNQPQHF